The source of this T cell receptor beta chain is a study of blood T cells in healthy people across ages. Whole-study findings and limits: The long-lived group displayed more naive CD4+ cells, plus higher diversity, than the aged donors did.

A second PCR of 7 to 11 cycles used a sample-barcoded 5' primer and a J-beta primer mix. Using its own MiXCR run on the 5' RACE reads, TCRdb lists one record per CDR3 protein. The sample lists about 720,000 distinct CDR3 sequences; approximately 25% were seen once. The CDR3 totals 13 residues. The germline CDR1 and CDR2 sequences are MNHEY and SVGAGI. J gave up 5 bases and V 5 bases, and 3 bases lay outside the gene matches. For this clonotype: Its antigen remains unidentified.

This sample also belongs to another study, concerning T cells of mothers and their children. That paper states: Each donor was one of three healthy Caucasian mothers or one of their six children. Barcodes and 2-4 random nucleotides were added by M1S in the second PCR. Over 9.5 million TCR beta CDR3 reads were obtained from each mother, and about 3 million from each child.

The source is a boy younger than 18 in good health. Input material: blood. V and J are TRBV6-5 and TRBJ2-1; TRBD1 agrees at 7 bases. As DNA, the CDR3 is TGTGCCAGCAGTGCGGACAGGAACAATGAGCAGTTCTTC. It codes for CASSADRNNEQFF.